These 5 T cell receptor beta chains were sequenced from one sample in a study of technical replicates of blood from a few donors. Produced via immunoSEQ multiplex PCR; TCRdb's table is partial and in-frame only. The sample consists of around 100,000 clones, just under 95% of them appearing once. The sequenced sample was T cells isolated from PBMCs. These receptors came from a human donor in good health.

V is TRBV7-2 and J is TRBJ2-2, with TRBD1 matching over 7 bases. Per the germline V gene, CDR1 is SGHTA and CDR2 is FQGNSA. The CDR3 is 12 residues long. V shed 5 bases, J shed 9 bases, and the junction held 3 bases outside the gene matches. DNA of the CDR3: TGTGCCAGCAGCACAGGGGTAAGGGAGCTGTTTTTT. It translates to CASSTGVRELFF.

To note about this clone: Germline is not matched at one junction end, which may reflect a read error. The chain carries TRBV13 and TRBJ1-2; weak D call: TRBD1 (6 bases). The CDR3 totals 17 residues. CDR1 is PRHDT, CDR2 FYEKMQ, per germline (reference sequence). CDR3 bases: TGTGCCAGCAGCCTATCCTTGAGACAGGAACCTAATTATGGCTACACCTTC. Residues: CASSLSLRQEPNYGYTF.

The CDR3 DNA is TGTGCCAGCAGTTTAAGCGGGAGCTCTGGGGCCAACGTCCTGACTTTC. Translation gives CASSLSGSSGANVLTF. The chain has TRBV27 and TRBJ2-6; 8 bases map to TRBD2. There are 16 residues in the CDR3. Trimming at V came to 2 bases and at J to 0 bases, leaving 0 bases not matched to a gene. The germline gives CDR1 MNHEY, CDR2 SMNVEV (reference sequence).

V usage is TRBV15 and J usage is TRBJ2-1; unclear D gene. V dropped 3 bases and J dropped 5 bases, with 8 bases sitting between them. This CDR3 contains 13 residues. Per the germline V gene, CDR1 is LNHNV and CDR2 is YYDKDF (reference sequence). CDR3 loop: CATSSGRNNEQFF. The CDR3, as DNA: TGTGCCACCAGCAGTGGCAGAAACAATGAGCAGTTCTTC. Filled out from reference TRBV15 and TRBJ2-1, the complete variable domain reads DAMVIQNPRYQVTQFGKPVTLSCSQTLNHNVMYWYQQKSSQAPKLLFHYYDKDFNNEADTPDNFQSRRPNTSFCFLDIRSPGLGDTAMYLCATSSGRNNEQFFGPGTRLTVL.

J is TRBJ2-7 and V is TRBV6-5, with TRBD1 matching 8 bases. This CDR3 has 14 residues. Losses at the gene ends were 4 bases for V and 4 bases for J; bases not matched to a gene: 6. From germline, CDR1 is MNHEY and CDR2 SVGAGI. The CDR3 bases are TGTGCCAGCAGTTCCCCGGGACAGGTGTACGAGCAGTACTTC. Amino acids: CASSSPGQVYEQYF.